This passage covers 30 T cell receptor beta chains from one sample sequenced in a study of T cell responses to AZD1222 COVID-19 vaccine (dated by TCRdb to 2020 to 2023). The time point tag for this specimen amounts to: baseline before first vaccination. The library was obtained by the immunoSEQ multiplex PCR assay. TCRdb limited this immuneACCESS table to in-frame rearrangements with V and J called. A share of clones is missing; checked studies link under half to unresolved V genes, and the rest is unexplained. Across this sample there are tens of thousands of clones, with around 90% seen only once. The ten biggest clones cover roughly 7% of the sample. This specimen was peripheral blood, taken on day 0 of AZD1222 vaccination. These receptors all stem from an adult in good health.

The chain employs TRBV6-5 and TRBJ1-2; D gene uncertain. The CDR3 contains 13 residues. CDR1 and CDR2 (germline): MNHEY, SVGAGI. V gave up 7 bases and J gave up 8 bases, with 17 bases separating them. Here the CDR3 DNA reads TGTGCCAGCACGTTAGGGCCAGCGGTCGGCTACACCTTC. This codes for CASTLGPAVGYTF.

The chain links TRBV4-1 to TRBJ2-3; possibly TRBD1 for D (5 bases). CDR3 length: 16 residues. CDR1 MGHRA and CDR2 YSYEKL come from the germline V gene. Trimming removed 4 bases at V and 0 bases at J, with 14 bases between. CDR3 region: CASSRLEGASTDTQYF. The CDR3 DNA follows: TGCGCCAGCAGCCGATTAGAAGGGGCCAGCACAGATACGCAGTATTTT.

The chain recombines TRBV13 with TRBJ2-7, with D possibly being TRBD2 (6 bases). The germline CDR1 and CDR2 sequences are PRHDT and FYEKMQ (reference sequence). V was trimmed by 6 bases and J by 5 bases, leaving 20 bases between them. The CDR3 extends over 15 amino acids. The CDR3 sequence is CASSIGSGERNEQYF. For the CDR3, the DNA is TGTGCCAGCAGTATTGGGTCGGGAGAACGGAACGAGCAGTACTTC.

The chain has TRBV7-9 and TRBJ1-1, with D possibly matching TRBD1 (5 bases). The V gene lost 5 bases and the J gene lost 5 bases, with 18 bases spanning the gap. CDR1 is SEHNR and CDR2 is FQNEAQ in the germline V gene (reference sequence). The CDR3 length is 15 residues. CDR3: CASSQGLGRKTEAFF. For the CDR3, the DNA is TGTGCCAGCAGCCAGGGACTTGGTCGGAAAACTGAAGCTTTCTTT.

Here the CDR3 reads CATSDFVGGLAGTDTQYF. The CDR3 bases are TGTGCCACCAGTGATTTTGTAGGTGGACTAGCCGGCACAGATACGCAGTATTTT. The chain uses TRBV24-1 and TRBJ2-3, with 8 bases matching TRBD2. Germline CDR1 is KGHDR and CDR2 is SFDVKD. The CDR3 totals 18 residues. J was trimmed by 1 base and V by 1 base; bases with no gene match: 9.

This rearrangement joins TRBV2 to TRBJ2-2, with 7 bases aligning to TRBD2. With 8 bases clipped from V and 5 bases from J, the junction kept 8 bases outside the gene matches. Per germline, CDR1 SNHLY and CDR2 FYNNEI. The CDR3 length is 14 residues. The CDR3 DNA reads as TGTGCCAGCCGCGGGAGTATCGGAACCGGGGAGCTGTTTTTT. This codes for CASRGSIGTGELFF.

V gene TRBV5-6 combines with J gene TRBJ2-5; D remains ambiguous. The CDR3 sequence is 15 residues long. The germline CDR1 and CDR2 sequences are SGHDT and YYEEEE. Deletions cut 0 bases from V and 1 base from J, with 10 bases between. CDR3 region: CASSLARQPQETQYF. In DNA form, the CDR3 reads TGTGCCAGCAGCTTGGCTAGACAACCCCAAGAGACCCAGTACTTC.

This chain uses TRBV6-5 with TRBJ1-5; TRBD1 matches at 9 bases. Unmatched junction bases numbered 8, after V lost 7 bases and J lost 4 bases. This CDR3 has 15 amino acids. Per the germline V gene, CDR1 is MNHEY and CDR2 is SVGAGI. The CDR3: CASNSDRGLNQPQHF. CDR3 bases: TGTGCCAGCAATTCGGACAGGGGTTTGAATCAGCCCCAGCATTTT.

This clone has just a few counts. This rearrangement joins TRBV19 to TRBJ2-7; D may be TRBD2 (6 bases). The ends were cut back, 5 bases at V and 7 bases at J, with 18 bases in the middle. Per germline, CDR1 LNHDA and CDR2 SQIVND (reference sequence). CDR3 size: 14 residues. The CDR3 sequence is CASSSGLGRGEQYF. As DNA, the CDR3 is TGTGCCAGTAGTTCGGGACTTGGGAGAGGAGAGCAGTACTTC.

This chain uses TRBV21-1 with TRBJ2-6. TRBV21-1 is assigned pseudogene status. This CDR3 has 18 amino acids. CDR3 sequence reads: CASSKVDPPPDSANVLTF. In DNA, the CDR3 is TGTGCCAGCAGCAAAGTGGACCCGCCGCCTGATTCGGCCAACGTCCTGACTTTC.

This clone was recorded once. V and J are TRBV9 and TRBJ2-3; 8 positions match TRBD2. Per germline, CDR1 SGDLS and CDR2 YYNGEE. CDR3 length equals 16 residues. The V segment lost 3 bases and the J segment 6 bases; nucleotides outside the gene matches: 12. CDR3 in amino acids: CASSGWIGGDYDTQYF. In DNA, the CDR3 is TGTGCCAGCAGCGGGTGGATCGGGGGGGATTACGATACGCAGTATTTT.

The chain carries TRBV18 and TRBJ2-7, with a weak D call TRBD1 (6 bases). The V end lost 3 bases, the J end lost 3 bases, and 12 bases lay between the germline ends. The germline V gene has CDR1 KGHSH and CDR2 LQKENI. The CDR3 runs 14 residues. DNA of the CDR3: TGTGCCAGCTCACCGCAGGGGTCGATCTACGAGCAGTACTTC. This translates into CASSPQGSIYEQYF.

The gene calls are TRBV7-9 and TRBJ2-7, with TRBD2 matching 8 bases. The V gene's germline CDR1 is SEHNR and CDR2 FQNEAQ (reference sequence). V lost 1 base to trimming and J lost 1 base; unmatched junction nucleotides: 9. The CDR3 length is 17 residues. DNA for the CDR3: TGTGCCAGCAGCTTAGTGGGTAGCGGGAAAGTATCCTACGAGCAGTACTTC. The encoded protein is CASSLVGSGKVSYEQYF.

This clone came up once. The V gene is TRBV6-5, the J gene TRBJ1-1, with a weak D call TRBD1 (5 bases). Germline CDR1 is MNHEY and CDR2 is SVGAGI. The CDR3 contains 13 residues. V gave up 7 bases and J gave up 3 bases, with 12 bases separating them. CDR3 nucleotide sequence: TGTGCCAGCATGAGGCAGGGAGACACTGAAGCTTTCTTT. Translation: CASMRQGDTEAFF.

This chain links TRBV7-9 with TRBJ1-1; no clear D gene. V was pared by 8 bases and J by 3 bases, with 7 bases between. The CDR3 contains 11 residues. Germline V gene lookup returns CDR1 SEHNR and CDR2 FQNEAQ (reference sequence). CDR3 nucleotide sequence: TGTGCCAGCGTTACCCACACTGAAGCTTTCTTT. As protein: CASVTHTEAFF.

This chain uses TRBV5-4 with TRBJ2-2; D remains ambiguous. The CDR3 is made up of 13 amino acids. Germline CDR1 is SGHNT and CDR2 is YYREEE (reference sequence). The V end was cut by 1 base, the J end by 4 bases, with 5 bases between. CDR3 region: CASSLPATGELFF. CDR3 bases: TGTGCCAGCAGCTTGCCAGCCACCGGGGAGCTGTTTTTT.

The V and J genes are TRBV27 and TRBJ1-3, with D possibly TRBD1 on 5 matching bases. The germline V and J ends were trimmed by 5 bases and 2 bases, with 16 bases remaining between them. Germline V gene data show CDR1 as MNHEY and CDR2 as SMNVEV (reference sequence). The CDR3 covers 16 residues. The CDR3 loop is CASSLRWMGAGNTIYF. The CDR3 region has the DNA TGTGCCAGCAGTCTAAGGTGGATGGGGGCTGGAAACACCATATATTTT.

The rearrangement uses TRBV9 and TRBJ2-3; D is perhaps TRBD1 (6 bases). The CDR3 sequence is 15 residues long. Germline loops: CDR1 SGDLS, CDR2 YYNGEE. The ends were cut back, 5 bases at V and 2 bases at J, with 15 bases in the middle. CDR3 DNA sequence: TGTGCCAGCAGTGCACAGGGAGTATACACAGATACGCAGTATTTT. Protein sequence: CASSAQGVYTDTQYF.

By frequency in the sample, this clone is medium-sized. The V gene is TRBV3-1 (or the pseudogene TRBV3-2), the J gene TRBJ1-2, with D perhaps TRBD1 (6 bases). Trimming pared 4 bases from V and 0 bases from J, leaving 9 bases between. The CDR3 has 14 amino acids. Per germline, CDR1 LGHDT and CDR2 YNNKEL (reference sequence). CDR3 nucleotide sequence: TGTGCCAGCAGCCGACAGGAGGCTAACTATGGCTACACCTTC. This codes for CASSRQEANYGYTF.

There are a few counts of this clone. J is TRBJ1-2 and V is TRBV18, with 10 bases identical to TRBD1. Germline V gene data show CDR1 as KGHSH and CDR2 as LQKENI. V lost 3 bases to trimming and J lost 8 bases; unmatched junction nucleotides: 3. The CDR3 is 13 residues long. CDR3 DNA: TGTGCCAGCTCACCGGGGACAGGGGCCGGCTACACCTTC. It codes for CASSPGTGAGYTF.

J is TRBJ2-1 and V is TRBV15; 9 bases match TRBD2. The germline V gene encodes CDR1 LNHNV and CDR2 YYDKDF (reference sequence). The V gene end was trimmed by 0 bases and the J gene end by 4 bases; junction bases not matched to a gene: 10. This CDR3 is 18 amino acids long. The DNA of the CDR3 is TGTGCCACCAGCAGAGATCCCCCCGCGGGGGGGCTGTACAATGAGCAGTTCTTC. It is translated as CATSRDPPAGGLYNEQFF.

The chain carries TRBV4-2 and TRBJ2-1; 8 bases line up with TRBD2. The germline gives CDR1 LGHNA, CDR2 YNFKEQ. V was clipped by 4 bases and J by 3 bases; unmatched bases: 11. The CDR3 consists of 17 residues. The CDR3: CASSPSRSGRIYNEQFF. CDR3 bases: TGTGCCAGCAGCCCATCTCGCAGCGGGAGAATCTACAATGAGCAGTTCTTC.

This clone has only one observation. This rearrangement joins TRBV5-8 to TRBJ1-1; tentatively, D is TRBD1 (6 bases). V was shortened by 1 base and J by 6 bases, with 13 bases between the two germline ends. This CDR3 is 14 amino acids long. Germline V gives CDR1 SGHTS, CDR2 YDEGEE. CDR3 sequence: CASSLPQGYAEAFF. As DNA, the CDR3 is TGTGCCAGCAGCTTGCCCCAGGGGTACGCTGAAGCTTTCTTT.

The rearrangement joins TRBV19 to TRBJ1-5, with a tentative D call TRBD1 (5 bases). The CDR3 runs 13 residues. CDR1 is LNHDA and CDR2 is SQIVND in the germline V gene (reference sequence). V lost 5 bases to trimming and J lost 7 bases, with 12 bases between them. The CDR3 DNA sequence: TGTGCCAGTAGTCAGGGCCTCGGACAGCCCCAGCATTTT. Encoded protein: CASSQGLGQPQHF.

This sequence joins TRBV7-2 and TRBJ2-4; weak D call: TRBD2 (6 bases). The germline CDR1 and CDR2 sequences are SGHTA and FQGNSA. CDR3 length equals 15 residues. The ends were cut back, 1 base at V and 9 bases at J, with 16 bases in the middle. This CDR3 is CASSLGGAREVIQYF. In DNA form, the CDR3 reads TGTGCCAGCAGCTTAGGCGGGGCTCGGGAAGTCATTCAGTACTTC. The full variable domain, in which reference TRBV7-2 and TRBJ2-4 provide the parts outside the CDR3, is GAGVSQSPSNKVTEKGKDVELRCDPISGHTALYWYRQSLGQGLEFLIYFQGNSAPDKSGLPSDRFSAERTGGSVSTLTIQRTQQEDSAVYLCASSLGGAREVIQYFGAGTRLSVL.

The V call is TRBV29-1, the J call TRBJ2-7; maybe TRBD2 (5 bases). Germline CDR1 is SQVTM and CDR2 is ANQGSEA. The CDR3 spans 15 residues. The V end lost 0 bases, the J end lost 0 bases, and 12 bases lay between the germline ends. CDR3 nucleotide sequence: TGCAGCGTTGAAGAGGACTCCTCTAGCTCCTACGAGCAGTACTTC. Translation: CSVEEDSSSSYEQYF.

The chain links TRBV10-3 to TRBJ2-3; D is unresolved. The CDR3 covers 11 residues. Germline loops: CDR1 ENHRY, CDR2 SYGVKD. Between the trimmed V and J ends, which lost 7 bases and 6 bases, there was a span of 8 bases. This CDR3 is CAITAGDTQYF. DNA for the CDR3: TGTGCCATCACCGCCGGGGATACGCAGTATTTT.

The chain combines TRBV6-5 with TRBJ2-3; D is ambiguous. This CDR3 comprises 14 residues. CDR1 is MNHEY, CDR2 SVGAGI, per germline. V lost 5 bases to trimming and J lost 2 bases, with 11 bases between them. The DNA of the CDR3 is TGTGCCAGCAGTCTAAGAACGAACACAGATACGCAGTATTTT. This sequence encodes CASSLRTNTDTQYF.

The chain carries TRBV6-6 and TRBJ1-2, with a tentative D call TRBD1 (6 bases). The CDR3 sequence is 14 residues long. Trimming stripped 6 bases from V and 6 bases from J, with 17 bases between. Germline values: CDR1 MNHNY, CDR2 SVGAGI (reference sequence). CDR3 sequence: CASRLDRKDNGYTF. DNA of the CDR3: TGTGCCAGCAGACTAGACAGGAAAGATAATGGCTACACCTTC.

CDR3 in DNA: TGTGCCAGCAGTTACTCGGGGGGTTCTCGCGGCTACACCTTC. Translation: CASSYSGGSRGYTF. The rearrangement links TRBV6-5 to TRBJ1-2, with TRBD1 as a possible D gene (5 bases). Germline V gene sequence: CDR1 MNHEY, CDR2 SVGAGI. Trimming shortened V by 0 bases and J by 8 bases, and 13 bases separated the two germline ends. The CDR3 is 14 residues long.